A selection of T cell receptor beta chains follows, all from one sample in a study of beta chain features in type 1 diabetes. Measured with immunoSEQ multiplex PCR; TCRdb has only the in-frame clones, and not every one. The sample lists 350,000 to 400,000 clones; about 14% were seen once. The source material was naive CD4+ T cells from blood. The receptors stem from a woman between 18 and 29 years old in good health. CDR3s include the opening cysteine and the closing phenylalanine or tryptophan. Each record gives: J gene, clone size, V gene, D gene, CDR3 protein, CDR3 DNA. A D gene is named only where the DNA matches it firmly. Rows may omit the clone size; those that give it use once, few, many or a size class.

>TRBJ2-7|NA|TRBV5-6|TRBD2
CASSLANLGLAHEQYF
TGTGCCAGCAGCTTGGCCAATCTCGGACTAGCTCACGAGCAGTACTTC
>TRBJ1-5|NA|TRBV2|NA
CASSERQGGLWPQHF
TGTGCCAGCAGTGAGAGGCAAGGGGGTCTCTGGCCCCAGCATTTT
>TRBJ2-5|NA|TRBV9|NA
CASSVVGRQETQYF
TGTGCCAGCAGCGTAGTGGGGAGACAAGAGACCCAGTACTTC
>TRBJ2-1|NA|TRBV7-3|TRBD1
CASRSGTGTYNEQFF
TGTGCCAGCCGCAGCGGGACAGGGACCTACAATGAGCAGTTCTTC
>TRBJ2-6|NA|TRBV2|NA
CASRIQSGANVLTF
TGTGCCAGCAGAATACAGTCTGGGGCCAACGTCCTGACTTTC
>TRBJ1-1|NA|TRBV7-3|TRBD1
CASSPTGDTEAFF
TGTGCCAGCAGCCCCACAGGGGACACTGAAGCTTTCTTT
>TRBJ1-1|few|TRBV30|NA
CAWSRDYGSLKAFF
TGTGCCTGGAGTCGGGATTACGGGTCCCTGAAGGCTTTCTTT
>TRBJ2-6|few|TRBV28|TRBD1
CASIPGTGGTGANVLTF
TGTGCCAGCATCCCCGGGACAGGGGGAACTGGGGCCAACGTCCTGACTTTC
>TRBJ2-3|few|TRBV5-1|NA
CASSLSTDTQYF
TGCGCCAGCAGCTTGTCGACAGATACGCAGTATTTT
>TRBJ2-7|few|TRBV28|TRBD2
CASSPVTGLAIHPLYEQYF
TGTGCCAGCAGTCCAGTAACGGGACTAGCAATACACCCTCTCTACGAGCAGTACTTC
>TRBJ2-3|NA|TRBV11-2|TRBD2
CASSLGLAGVRSTDTQYF
TGTGCCAGCAGCTTGGGACTAGCGGGAGTACGCAGCACAGATACGCAGTATTTT
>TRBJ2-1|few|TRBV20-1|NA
CSALAVEQFF
TGCAGTGCTTTAGCGGTAGAGCAGTTCTTC
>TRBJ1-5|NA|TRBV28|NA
CASSIQVPGQPQHF
TGTGCCAGCAGTATACAGGTCCCCGGGCAGCCCCAGCATTTT
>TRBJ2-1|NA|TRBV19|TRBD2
CASSTGAGVNEQFF
TGTGCCAGTAGTACGGGAGCGGGAGTCAATGAGCAGTTCTTC
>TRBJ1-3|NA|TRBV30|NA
CAWSVDRSRDTIYF
TGTGCCTGGAGTGTTGACAGGAGTCGGGACACCATATATTTT
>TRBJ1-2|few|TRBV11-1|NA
CASSFGQNYGYTF
TGTGCCAGCAGCTTTGGCCAGAACTATGGCTACACCTTC
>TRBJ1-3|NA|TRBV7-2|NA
CASRTTGDTIYF
TGTGCCAGCAGGACAACAGGTGACACCATATATTTT
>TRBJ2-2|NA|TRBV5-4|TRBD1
CASRPGQGAIGELFF
TGTGCCAGCAGACCCGGACAGGGGGCTATCGGGGAGCTGTTTTTT
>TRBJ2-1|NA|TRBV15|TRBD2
CATSRDFAGGPYNEQFF
TGTGCCACCAGCAGAGATTTTGCGGGAGGGCCCTACAATGAGCAGTTCTTC
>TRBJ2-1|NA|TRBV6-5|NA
CASSYSRQGYNEQFF
TGTGCCAGCAGTTACTCTAGGCAGGGCTACAATGAGCAGTTCTTC
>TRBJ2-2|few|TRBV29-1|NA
CSVGMGLFAGELFF
TGCAGCGTTGGGATGGGACTTTTCGCCGGGGAGCTGTTTTTT
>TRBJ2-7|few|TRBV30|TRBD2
CAWSVNPGGGEQYF
TGTGCCTGGAGTGTAAACCCGGGGGGGGGCGAGCAGTACTTC
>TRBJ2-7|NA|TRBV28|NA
CASSLVSYEQYF
TGTGCCAGCAGTTTAGTGAGCTACGAGCAGTACTTC
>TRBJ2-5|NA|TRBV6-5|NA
CASSYSSGKTQYF
TGTGCCAGCAGTTACTCCTCGGGAAAGACCCAGTACTTC
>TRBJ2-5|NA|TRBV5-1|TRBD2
CASSWAPILAGETQYF
TGCGCCAGCAGCTGGGCCCCCATCCTAGCGGGAGAGACCCAGTACTTC
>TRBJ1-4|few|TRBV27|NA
CASNTRGEKLFF
TGTGCCAGCAATACCAGGGGAGAAAAACTGTTTTTT
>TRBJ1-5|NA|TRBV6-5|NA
CASSSQGPGSNQPQHF
TGTGCCAGCAGTTCCCAGGGGCCTGGGAGCAATCAGCCCCAGCATTTT
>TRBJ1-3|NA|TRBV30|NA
CAWSVQGGNTIYF
TGTGCCTGGAGTGTACAAGGAGGGAACACCATATATTTT
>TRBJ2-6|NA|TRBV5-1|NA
CASSLSRSGANVLTF
TGCGCCAGCAGCTTGTCTCGCTCTGGGGCCAACGTCCTGACTTTC
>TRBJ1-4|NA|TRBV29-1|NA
CSVAGMLHQTNEKLFF
TGCAGCGTTGCAGGGATGTTACATCAGACTAATGAAAAACTGTTTTTT
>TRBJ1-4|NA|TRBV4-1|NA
CASSQDWGVPWEKLFF
TGCGCCAGCAGCCAAGATTGGGGGGTCCCCTGGGAAAAACTGTTTTTT